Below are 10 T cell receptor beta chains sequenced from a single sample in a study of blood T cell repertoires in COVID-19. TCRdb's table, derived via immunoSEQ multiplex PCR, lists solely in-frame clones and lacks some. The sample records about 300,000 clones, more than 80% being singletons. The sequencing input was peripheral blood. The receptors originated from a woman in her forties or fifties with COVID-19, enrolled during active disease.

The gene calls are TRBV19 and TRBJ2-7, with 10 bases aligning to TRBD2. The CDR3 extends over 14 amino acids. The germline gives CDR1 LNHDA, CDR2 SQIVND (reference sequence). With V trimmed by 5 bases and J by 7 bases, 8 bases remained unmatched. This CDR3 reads CASSGSGRAGEQYF. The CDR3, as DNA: TGTGCCAGTAGTGGCAGCGGGAGGGCTGGAGAGCAGTACTTC.

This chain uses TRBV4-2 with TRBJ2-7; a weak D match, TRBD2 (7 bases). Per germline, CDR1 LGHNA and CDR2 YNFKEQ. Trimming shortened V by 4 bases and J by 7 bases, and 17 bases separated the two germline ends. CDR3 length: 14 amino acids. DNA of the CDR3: TGTGCCAGCAGCCCAACCCGGGGGGCTAGGGAGCAGTACTTC. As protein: CASSPTRGAREQYF.

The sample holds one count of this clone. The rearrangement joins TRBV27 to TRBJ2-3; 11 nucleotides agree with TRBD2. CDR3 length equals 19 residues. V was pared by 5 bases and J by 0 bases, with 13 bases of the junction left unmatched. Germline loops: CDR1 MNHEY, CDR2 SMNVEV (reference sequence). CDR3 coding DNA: TGTGCCAGCAGTAGCGTGACTAGCGGGACTATTCCTAGCACAGATACGCAGTATTTT. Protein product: CASSSVTSGTIPSTDTQYF.

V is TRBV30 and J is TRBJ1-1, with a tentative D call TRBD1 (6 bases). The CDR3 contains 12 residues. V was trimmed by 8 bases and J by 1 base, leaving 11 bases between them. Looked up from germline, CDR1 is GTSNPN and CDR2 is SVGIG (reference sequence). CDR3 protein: CAARDKNTEAFF. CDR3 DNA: TGTGCCGCCCGGGACAAGAACACTGAAGCTTTCTTT. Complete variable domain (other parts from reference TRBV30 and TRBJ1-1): SQTIHQWPATLVQPVGSPLSLECTVEGTSNPNLYWYRQAAGRGLQLLFYSVGIGQISSEVPQNLSASRPQDRQFILSSKKLLLSDSGFYLCAARDKNTEAFFGQGTRLTVV.

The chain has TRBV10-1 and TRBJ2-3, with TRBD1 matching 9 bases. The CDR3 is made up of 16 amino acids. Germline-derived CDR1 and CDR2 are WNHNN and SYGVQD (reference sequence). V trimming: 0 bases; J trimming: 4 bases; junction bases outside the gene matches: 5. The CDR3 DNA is TGCGCCAGCAGTGAGTCCAGGACAGGGGCCGCAGATACGCAGTATTTT. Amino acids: CASSESRTGAADTQYF.

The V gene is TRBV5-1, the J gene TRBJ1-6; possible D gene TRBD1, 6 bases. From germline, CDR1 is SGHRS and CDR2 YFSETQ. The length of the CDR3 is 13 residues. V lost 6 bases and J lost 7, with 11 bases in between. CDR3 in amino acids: CASKGVVNSPLHF. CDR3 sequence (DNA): TGCGCCAGCAAGGGGGTGGTAAATTCACCCCTCCACTTT.

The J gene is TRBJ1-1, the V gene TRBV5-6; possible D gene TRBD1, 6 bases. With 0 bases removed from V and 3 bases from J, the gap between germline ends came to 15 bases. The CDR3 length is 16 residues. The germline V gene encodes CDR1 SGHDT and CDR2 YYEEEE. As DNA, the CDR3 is TGTGCCAGCAGCTTGGAGGCGGGCAGGGGTGACACTGAAGCTTTCTTT. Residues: CASSLEAGRGDTEAFF. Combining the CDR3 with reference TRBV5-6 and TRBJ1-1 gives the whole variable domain DAGVTQSPTHLIKTRGQQVTLRCSPKSGHDTVSWYQQALGQGPQFIFQYYEEEERQRGNFPDRFSGHQFPNYSSELNVNALLLGDSALYLCASSLEAGRGDTEAFFGQGTRLTVV.

CDR3 sequence: CASSQTTKVQLGYTF. The CDR3 DNA follows: TGCGCCAGCAGCCAGACAACGAAGGTCCAGTTGGGCTACACCTTC. This chain links TRBV4-3 with TRBJ1-2; D not certain. CDR3 size: 15 residues. The germline gives CDR1 LGHNA, CDR2 YSLEER. V lost 3 bases and J lost 8, with 19 bases in between.

The CDR3 here is CASSPQDSPTGELFF. Written as DNA, the CDR3 is TGTGCCAGCTCACCGCAGGACTCACCCACCGGGGAGCTGTTTTTT. The genes are TRBV18 and TRBJ2-2, with D perhaps TRBD2 (5 bases). V was trimmed by 3 bases and J by 4 bases, leaving 12 bases between them. Germline CDR1 is KGHSH and CDR2 is LQKENI. The CDR3 consists of 15 residues.

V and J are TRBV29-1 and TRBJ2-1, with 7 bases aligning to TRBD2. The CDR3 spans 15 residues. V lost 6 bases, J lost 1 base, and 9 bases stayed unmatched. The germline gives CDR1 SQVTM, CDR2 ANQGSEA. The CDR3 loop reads CSVAGTTSSYNEQFF. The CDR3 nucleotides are TGCAGCGTCGCCGGGACTACCTCATCCTACAATGAGCAGTTCTTC.